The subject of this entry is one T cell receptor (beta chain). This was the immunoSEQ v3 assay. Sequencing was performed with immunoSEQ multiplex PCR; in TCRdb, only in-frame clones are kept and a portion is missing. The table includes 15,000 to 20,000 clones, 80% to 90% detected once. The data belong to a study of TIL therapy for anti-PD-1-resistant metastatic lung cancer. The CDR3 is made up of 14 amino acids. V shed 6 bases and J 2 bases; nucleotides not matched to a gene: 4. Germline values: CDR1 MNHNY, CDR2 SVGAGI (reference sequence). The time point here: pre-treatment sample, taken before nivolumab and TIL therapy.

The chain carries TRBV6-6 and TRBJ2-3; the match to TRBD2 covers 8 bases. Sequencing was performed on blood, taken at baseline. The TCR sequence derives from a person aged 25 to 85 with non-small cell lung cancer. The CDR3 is CASRRGAHTDTQYF. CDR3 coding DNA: TGTGCCAGCAGGCGGGGGGCCCACACAGATACGCAGTATTTT.